This entry is about one T cell receptor (beta chain). This record belongs to a study of blood T cell repertoires in COVID-19. Original handling: Researchers report that nucleated cell counts were estimated from reference gene primer amplification. The repertoire was sequenced with immunoSEQ multiplex PCR; TCRdb's copy has only in-frame clones and lacks some. V, J and clone size are taken as reported in that table, and D and trimming were inferred from the DNA itself. The sample records about 340,000 clones, 80% to 90% being singletons. The germline gives CDR1 SGDLS, CDR2 YYNGEE. V lost 0 bases, J lost 10 bases, and 12 bases stayed unmatched. CDR3 length: 17 amino acids. Recruitment covered roughly 24 US areas and drew participants whose ages spanned about 18 to 100 years. Participant-reported clinical history was the basis for cohort assignment.

The TCR sequence derives from a woman in her forties with acute COVID-19. The chain links TRBV9 to TRBJ1-4; TRBD1 aligns across 10 bases. The sequenced material came from PBMCs or T cells enriched from blood (not recorded which). The CDR3 DNA reads as TGTGCCAGCAGCGTAGACGCTCCCGGGACAGGGGTACGAAAACTGTTTTTT. Its protein product is CASSVDAPGTGVRKLFF.